This TCR beta chain was profiled in a study of OX40 agonist ivuxolimab in advanced cancers. Study-wide results and caveats: There were, on average, more expanded clones in CD8+ T cells than in CD4+.

Sequencing was performed with immunoSEQ multiplex PCR; in TCRdb, only in-frame clones are kept and a portion is missing. The data contain 70,000 to 95,000 clones, roughly 88% of them singletons. As to this clone: Its cognate antigen is unknown.

The length of the CDR3 is 12 residues. V was trimmed by 7 bases and J by 3 bases, leaving 9 bases between them. The V gene's germline CDR1 is SGHNT and CDR2 YENEEA. The chain employs TRBV11-3 and TRBJ1-1; D is perhaps TRBD1 (6 bases). The sequenced sample was CD4+ or CD8+ T cells sorted from blood, obtained in a trial of the OX40 agonist ivuxolimab. The receptor's source is an adult with an advanced solid tumor such as melanoma, head and neck, liver or kidney cancer. The CDR3 DNA follows: TGTGCCAGCAAACAGGGTGACACTGAAGCTTTCTTT. Amino acids: CASKQGDTEAFF.